The rows below give T cell receptor beta chains drawn from one sample of a study of vaccination and CD4 T cells after COVID-19. MiXCR, run by TCRdb on the PCR reads, gives a single entry per CDR3 protein. Here the sample spans about 13,000 distinct CDR3 sequences, more than 45% being singletons. Their antigen targets remain unknown. Material for sequencing was CD4+ T cells from blood, cultured in vitro. The receptors originated from a human donor who had recovered from COVID-19. The CDR3 runs from the conserved cysteine through the conserved F or W. The order of the fields is V gene, J gene, clone size, D gene, CDR3 DNA, CDR3 protein. A D gene is named only where the DNA matches it firmly. The size entry is marked missing in some rows and otherwise reads once, few, many or a size class.

V gene: TRBV28; J gene: TRBJ2-5; clone size: NA; D gene: NA; CDR3 DNA: TGTGCCAGCAGTTTACGACGCACAGGGACAGAGACCCAGTACTTC; CDR3 protein: CASSLRRTGTETQYF
V gene: TRBV5-1; J gene: TRBJ2-7; clone size: few; D gene: TRBD1; CDR3 DNA: TGCGCCAGCAGCATGGACAGGGCTCGAGAGCAGTACTTC; CDR3 protein: CASSMDRAREQYF
V gene: TRBV6-2/TRBV6-3; J gene: TRBJ1-1; clone size: few; D gene: NA; CDR3 DNA: TGTGCCAGCAGCCCCACTGGGTCAACAGGATTCACTGAAGCTTTCTTT; CDR3 protein: CASSPTGSTGFTEAFF
V gene: TRBV12-3/TRBV12-4; J gene: TRBJ1-5; clone size: NA; D gene: TRBD1; CDR3 DNA: TGTGCCAGCAGGTTTTCGACAGGGTTGAATCAGCCCCAGCATTTT; CDR3 protein: CASRFSTGLNQPQHF
V gene: TRBV6-2/TRBV6-3; J gene: TRBJ2-5; clone size: once; D gene: TRBD2; CDR3 DNA: TGTGCCAGCAGTCACTCGCCTAGCGGGAGGTGGGAGACCCAGTACTTC; CDR3 protein: CASSHSPSGRWETQYF
V gene: TRBV20-1; J gene: TRBJ2-1; clone size: NA; D gene: TRBD2; CDR3 DNA: TGCAGTGCTAACCCCCCTGCGGGAGGCCGGGTTGAGCAGTTCTTC; CDR3 protein: CSANPPAGGRVEQFF
V gene: TRBV7-5; J gene: TRBJ1-2; clone size: NA; D gene: NA; CDR3 DNA: NA; CDR3 protein: CISVSEAPVGQPEGYGYTF
V gene: TRBV20-1; J gene: TRBJ2-2; clone size: few; D gene: NA; CDR3 DNA: TGCAGTGCGACCCCCTGGGACGCGAACACCGGGGAGCTGTTTTTT; CDR3 protein: CSATPWDANTGELFF
V gene: TRBV7-9; J gene: TRBJ2-1; clone size: NA; D gene: TRBD2; CDR3 DNA: TGTGCCAGCAGCACCCTCGGGGTAGCGGGACTCGGTTTTTACAATGAGCAGTTCTTC; CDR3 protein: CASSTLGVAGLGFYNEQFF
V gene: TRBV18; J gene: TRBJ1-5; clone size: few; D gene: NA; CDR3 DNA: TGTGCCAGCTCACCTGGGACGGATAGCAATCAGCCCCAGCATTTT; CDR3 protein: CASSPGTDSNQPQHF
V gene: TRBV7-9; J gene: TRBJ2-1; clone size: NA; D gene: TRBD2; CDR3 DNA: TGTGCCAGCAGCCAGGGTCGCCTTGGGACTAGCGGTTACAATGAGCAGTTCTTC; CDR3 protein: CASSQGRLGTSGYNEQFF
V gene: TRBV7-2; J gene: TRBJ2-7; clone size: NA; D gene: NA; CDR3 DNA: TGTGCCAGCAGCTTAGAGGGGGGTCCTGGAGAGCAGTACTTC; CDR3 protein: CASSLEGGPGEQYF
V gene: TRBV20-1; J gene: TRBJ1-5; clone size: NA; D gene: TRBD1; CDR3 DNA: TGCAGTGCTAGAGGACAGGGGGCAGGCAATCAGCCCCAGCATTTT; CDR3 protein: CSARGQGAGNQPQHF
V gene: TRBV28; J gene: TRBJ2-7; clone size: NA; D gene: TRBD2; CDR3 DNA: TGTGCCAGCAGTTTGGCTAGCGGGAGAACCTACGAGCAGTACTTC; CDR3 protein: CASSLASGRTYEQYF
V gene: TRBV20-1; J gene: TRBJ1-2; clone size: few; D gene: NA; CDR3 DNA: TGCAGTGCCAGGACAGCCCAGAGTGGCTACACCTTC; CDR3 protein: CSARTAQSGYTF
V gene: TRBV6-5; J gene: TRBJ1-6; clone size: NA; D gene: TRBD1; CDR3 DNA: TGTGCCAGCAGTTCCGGCAAGACAGGGGATAATAATTCACCCCTCCACTTT; CDR3 protein: CASSSGKTGDNNSPLHF
V gene: TRBV19; J gene: TRBJ2-3; clone size: NA; D gene: TRBD2; CDR3 DNA: TGTGCCAGTGGGACTAGCGGTAGCACAGATACGCAGTATTTT; CDR3 protein: CASGTSGSTDTQYF
V gene: TRBV25-1; J gene: TRBJ1-1; clone size: few; D gene: NA; CDR3 DNA: TGTGCCAGCAGTGCCCCTTCCAGAAGGGGCTTGGCTTTCTTT; CDR3 protein: CASSAPSRRGLAFF
V gene: TRBV7-3; J gene: TRBJ1-5; clone size: NA; D gene: NA; CDR3 DNA: TGTGCCAGCAGCCTGGCACACGGGCAGCCCCAGCATTTT; CDR3 protein: CASSLAHGQPQHF
V gene: TRBV7-2; J gene: TRBJ2-5; clone size: NA; D gene: NA; CDR3 DNA: TGTGCCAGCAGCAAGGCAGGGGACGGTTCGGAGACCCAGTACTTC; CDR3 protein: CASSKAGDGSETQYF
V gene: TRBV19; J gene: TRBJ1-5; clone size: NA; D gene: NA; CDR3 DNA: TGTGCCAGTGACCTGCCAGGGATCCAGCCCCAGCATTTT; CDR3 protein: CASDLPGIQPQHF
V gene: TRBV20-1; J gene: TRBJ2-1; clone size: NA; D gene: TRBD2; CDR3 DNA: TGCAGTGCTAAACCCCCCTTAGCGGGAGAGTATAATGAGCAGTTCTTC; CDR3 protein: CSAKPPLAGEYNEQFF
V gene: TRBV4-1; J gene: TRBJ2-7; clone size: NA; D gene: NA; CDR3 DNA: TGCGCCAGCAGCCAAGTTCAAGCCTACGAGCAGTACTTC; CDR3 protein: CASSQVQAYEQYF
V gene: TRBV7-9; J gene: TRBJ1-1; clone size: few; D gene: NA; CDR3 DNA: TGTGCCAGCAGCTTAGCCCTCGGGAACACTGAAGCTTTCTTT; CDR3 protein: CASSLALGNTEAFF
V gene: TRBV15; J gene: TRBJ1-4; clone size: NA; D gene: NA; CDR3 DNA: TGTGCCACCAGCAGACACAGGGACGCAACTAATGAAAAACTGTTTTTT; CDR3 protein: CATSRHRDATNEKLFF
V gene: TRBV18; J gene: TRBJ1-2; clone size: NA; D gene: NA; CDR3 DNA: TGTGCCAGCTCACCGGTCACACAGGGAGGCTATGGCTACACCTTC; CDR3 protein: CASSPVTQGGYGYTF
V gene: TRBV5-5; J gene: TRBJ2-5; clone size: NA; D gene: NA; CDR3 DNA: TGTGCCAGCAGCTTGGGAGGATGGGAGACCCAGTACTTC; CDR3 protein: CASSLGGWETQYF
V gene: TRBV30; J gene: TRBJ1-4; clone size: NA; D gene: TRBD1; CDR3 DNA: TGTGCCTACGGACAGGGGAATGAAAAACTGTTTTTT; CDR3 protein: CAYGQGNEKLFF
V gene: TRBV20-1; J gene: TRBJ2-7; clone size: once; D gene: TRBD1; CDR3 DNA: TGCAGTGCAAGACAGGGCCGGGGCGAGCAGTACTTC; CDR3 protein: CSARQGRGEQYF
V gene: TRBV28; J gene: TRBJ2-2; clone size: NA; D gene: NA; CDR3 DNA: TGTGCCAGCAGCCTGGACATCACCGGGGAGCTGTTTTTT; CDR3 protein: CASSLDITGELFF
V gene: TRBV30; J gene: TRBJ2-1; clone size: NA; D gene: NA; CDR3 DNA: TGTGCCTGGACTAGCAGCAATGAGCAGTTCTTC; CDR3 protein: CAWTSSNEQFF
V gene: TRBV6-5; J gene: TRBJ1-2; clone size: NA; D gene: NA; CDR3 DNA: TGTGCCAGCAGTTACAACAGGGAGAACAGATTCTACACCTTC; CDR3 protein: CASSYNRENRFYTF
V gene: TRBV5-1; J gene: TRBJ2-3; clone size: once; D gene: NA; CDR3 DNA: TGCGCCAGCAGCTCAACAGATACGCAGTATTTT; CDR3 protein: CASSSTDTQYF
V gene: TRBV7-3; J gene: TRBJ1-1; clone size: few; D gene: NA; CDR3 DNA: TGTGCCAGCAGCGTCCGGGGGGACACTGAAGCTTTCTTT; CDR3 protein: CASSVRGDTEAFF
V gene: TRBV28; J gene: TRBJ1-2; clone size: once; D gene: NA; CDR3 DNA: TGTGCCAGCAGTTCCTGGTATGGCTACACCTTC; CDR3 protein: CASSSWYGYTF
V gene: TRBV4-1; J gene: TRBJ1-5; clone size: NA; D gene: TRBD1; CDR3 DNA: TGCGCCAGCAGCCAGGACAGGACCAATCAGCCCCAGCATTTT; CDR3 protein: CASSQDRTNQPQHF
V gene: TRBV7-9; J gene: TRBJ1-1; clone size: NA; D gene: NA; CDR3 DNA: TGTGCCAGCAAGAACACTGAAGCTTTCTTT; CDR3 protein: CASKNTEAFF
V gene: TRBV30; J gene: TRBJ2-7; clone size: NA; D gene: NA; CDR3 DNA: TGTGCCTGGAGAACGATTAGCGACTCCTACGAGCAGTACTTC; CDR3 protein: CAWRTISDSYEQYF
V gene: TRBV19; J gene: TRBJ1-2; clone size: NA; D gene: NA; CDR3 DNA: TGTGCCAGTAGTATACGGGTTAATTATGGCTACACCTTC; CDR3 protein: CASSIRVNYGYTF
V gene: TRBV20-1; J gene: TRBJ2-7; clone size: few; D gene: NA; CDR3 DNA: TGCAGTGCTAGATGGCAGGGGGGCTACGAGCAGTACTTC; CDR3 protein: CSARWQGGYEQYF
V gene: TRBV6-5; J gene: TRBJ1-5; clone size: few; D gene: NA; CDR3 DNA: TGTGCCAGCAGTTACTCCCAGGGCAATCAGCCCCAGCATTTT; CDR3 protein: CASSYSQGNQPQHF
V gene: TRBV7-2; J gene: TRBJ2-2; clone size: few; D gene: NA; CDR3 DNA: TGTGCCAGCAGCGGCAGGGGTACGAACACCGGGGAGCTGTTTTTT; CDR3 protein: CASSGRGTNTGELFF
V gene: TRBV7-8; J gene: TRBJ1-1; clone size: NA; D gene: NA; CDR3 DNA: TGTGCCAGCAGCTTATCACCCGGCTTGAACACTGAAGCTTTCTTT; CDR3 protein: CASSLSPGLNTEAFF
V gene: TRBV30; J gene: TRBJ2-2; clone size: once; D gene: NA; CDR3 DNA: TGTGCCTGGAGCCCTCGGGGGCGCCTCGCCACCGGGGAGCTGTTTTTT; CDR3 protein: CAWSPRGRLATGELFF
V gene: TRBV11-1; J gene: TRBJ2-3; clone size: NA; D gene: NA; CDR3 DNA: TGTGCCAGCAGCTTAAATAGGGCAGATACGCAGTATTTT; CDR3 protein: CASSLNRADTQYF
V gene: TRBV10-3; J gene: TRBJ2-2; clone size: NA; D gene: TRBD1; CDR3 DNA: TGTGCCATCAGTGGTTTTGGGACAGGGTTCACCGGGGAGCTGTTTTTT; CDR3 protein: CAISGFGTGFTGELFF
V gene: TRBV12-5; J gene: TRBJ2-1; clone size: NA; D gene: TRBD2; CDR3 DNA: TGTGCTAGTTACCGGGAGGGTCTTGGGAATGAGCAGTTCTTC; CDR3 protein: CASYREGLGNEQFF
V gene: TRBV6-4; J gene: TRBJ1-3; clone size: NA; D gene: NA; CDR3 DNA: TGTGCCAGCAGCGCCTCTAACACCATATATTTT; CDR3 protein: CASSASNTIYF
V gene: TRBV28; J gene: TRBJ2-4; clone size: NA; D gene: NA; CDR3 DNA: TGTGCCAGCACCTTGGACATCGGAAACATTCAGTACTTC; CDR3 protein: CASTLDIGNIQYF
V gene: TRBV5-4; J gene: TRBJ2-1; clone size: NA; D gene: TRBD2; CDR3 DNA: TGTGCCAGCAGCCCAAAAGGACTAGCGGGGGAGAGCTCCTACAATGAGCAGTTCTTC; CDR3 protein: CASSPKGLAGESSYNEQFF